Each of the 2 T cell receptor beta chains below was sequenced from the same sample in a study of blood T cell repertoires in COVID-19. Profiled with immunoSEQ multiplex PCR; TCRdb holds only in-frame clones, not every one. In the table there are around 260,000 clones, 90% of which are singletons. Material: PBMCs or T cells enriched from blood (not recorded which). These TCRs come from a woman in her 30s who had recovered from COVID-19.

CDR3 loop: CASTATGLEQYF. The CDR3 DNA reads TGTGCCAGCACCGCGACAGGGCTCGAGCAGTACTTC. V and J are TRBV2 and TRBJ2-7; 7 nucleotides line up with TRBD1. Germline CDR1 and CDR2: SNHLY and FYNNEI. The CDR3 extends over 12 amino acids. With V trimmed by 7 bases and J by 6 bases, 6 bases remained unmatched.

The chain carries TRBV18 and TRBJ2-5; D perhaps matches TRBD2 (5 bases). CDR1 KGHSH and CDR2 LQKENI come from the germline V gene. The CDR3 loop spans 14 amino acids. V dropped 3 bases and J dropped 5 bases, with 13 bases sitting between them. The CDR3 bases are TGTGCCAGCTCACCGGGAGCGGCCGGGGAGACCCAGTACTTC. It translates to CASSPGAAGETQYF.